Many counts were recorded for the clone carrying this T cell receptor beta chain. What it binds is not known. The sample is drawn from a study of Graves' ophthalmopathy and Graves' hyperthyroidism. Looking at the study overall: Ophthalmopathy absent within 18 months of follow-up marked hyperthyroidism as stable. Study-wide results and limits: In blood appeared most of the expanded thyroid clonotypes whose frequency exceeded 0.001.

Other autoimmune diseases, uncontrolled infections, pregnancy or lactation excluded patients from enrollment. Serum thyroxine and TRAb, along with clinical symptoms, thyroid ultrasound and orbital computed tomography, were what diagnosis relied on. Amplified material comprised TCR beta CDR3 regions derived from RNA transcripts. Second-round multiplex PCR came after a first-round RT-PCR that employed HTBI primers. TCRdb redid the calling of the multiplex PCR reads with MiXCR, one entry per CDR3 protein. The repertoire includes over a million distinct CDR3 sequences, about 36% of them detected once, and approximately 10% sits in the top ten. The germline V gene has CDR1 SGHTA and CDR2 FQGNSA. This CDR3 region has 15 residues. The V gene end was trimmed by 4 bases and the J gene end by 2 bases; junction bases not matched to a gene: 6.

This TCR came from an adult man with Graves' hyperthyroidism. Sequenced material: peripheral blood or thyroid tissue (not recorded which). The rearrangement links TRBV7-2 to TRBJ2-7, with 9 nucleotides matching TRBD2. The CDR3 DNA follows: TGTGCCAGCAGCTCTCCGGGACTAGCCACCTACGAGCAGTACTTC. Encoded protein: CASSSPGLATYEQYF.